The entry that follows covers one T cell receptor (beta chain) sequence. These data are taken from a study of blood T cell repertoires in COVID-19. Study as a whole: Samples came from the United States, Italy and Spain, spanning acute and convalescent COVID-19.

Germline CDR1 and CDR2: SGDLS and YYNGEE. V was clipped by 6 bases and J by 5 bases, with 23 bases between them. This CDR3 spans 17 amino acids. The data were produced by immunoSEQ multiplex PCR, yet TCRdb's version contains in-frame clones alone and is incomplete. The sample has some 160,000 clones; around 90% are singletons. The clonotype comes from a man in his sixties with acute or convalescent COVID-19. Sequencing was carried out using peripheral blood. The rearrangement uses TRBV9 and TRBJ2-2, with D possibly TRBD2 on 5 matching bases. DNA of the CDR3: TGTGCCAGCACCGGGTTCGAGAGGGCGACGGGAACCGGGGAGCTGTTTTTT. Protein sequence: CASTGFERATGTGELFF.